This is a list of T cell receptor beta chains from one sample in a study of vaccination and CD4 T cells after COVID-19. Their antigen targets remain unknown. Each CDR3 protein is one row after TCRdb ran MiXCR on the PCR reads. Among about 14,000 distinct CDR3 sequences, over 50% were seen once, and the ten largest hold 6.5% to 9%. Sequenced input: CD4+ T cells from blood, cultured in vitro. These receptors originate from a human donor who had recovered from COVID-19. The CDR3 runs from the conserved cysteine through the conserved F or W.

V gene	J gene	CDR3 protein
TRBV6-2/TRBV6-3	TRBJ2-7	CASSYQRSGQGRYEQYF
TRBV6-2/TRBV6-3	TRBJ2-4	CAISDRVSNIQYF
TRBV2	TRBJ1-5	CASSEVAENQPQHF
TRBV10-1	TRBJ2-3	CASSVGNTGVDTQYF
TRBV27	TRBJ2-4	CASSNGKQGAKNIQYF
TRBV12-3/TRBV12-4	TRBJ1-5	CASSSGQGAYQPQHF
TRBV20-1	TRBJ1-6	CSARRRDLNSPLHF
TRBV4-2	TRBJ2-5	CASSQDRGGQETQYF
TRBV6-1	TRBJ1-2	CASSRRDRQANYGYTF
TRBV6-1	TRBJ2-3	CASRSWGDTQYF
TRBV7-9	TRBJ1-3	CASSFSEGWDSGNTIYF
TRBV19	TRBJ1-5	CASSMAGGQKPQHF
TRBV7-9	TRBJ1-6	CASSLVDPYSPLHF
TRBV12-2	TRBJ1-2	CASRYRTGHGYTF
TRBV6-5	TRBJ1-5	CASSYSIWQGRGLTPNQPQHF
TRBV5-5	TRBJ2-2	CASSSDTAAGELFF